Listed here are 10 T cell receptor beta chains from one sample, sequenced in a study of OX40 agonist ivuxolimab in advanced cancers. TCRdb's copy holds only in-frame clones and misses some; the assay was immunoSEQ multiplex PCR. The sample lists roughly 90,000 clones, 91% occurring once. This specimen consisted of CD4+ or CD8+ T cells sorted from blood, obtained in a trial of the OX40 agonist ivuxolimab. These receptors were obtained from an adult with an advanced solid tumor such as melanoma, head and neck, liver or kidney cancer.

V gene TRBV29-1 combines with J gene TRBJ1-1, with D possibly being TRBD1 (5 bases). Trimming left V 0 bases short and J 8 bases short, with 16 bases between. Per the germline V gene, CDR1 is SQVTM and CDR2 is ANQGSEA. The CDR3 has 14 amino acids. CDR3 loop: CSVEDDLSGDEAFF. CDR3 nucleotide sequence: TGCAGCGTTGAAGATGATTTGTCGGGGGACGAAGCTTTCTTT.

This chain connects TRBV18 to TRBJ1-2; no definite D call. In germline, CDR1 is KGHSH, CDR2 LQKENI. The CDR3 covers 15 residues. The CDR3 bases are TGTGGGAGCTCACCCGACCCCCGCGGGCTCTATGGCTACACCTTC. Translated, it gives CGSSPDPRGLYGYTF.

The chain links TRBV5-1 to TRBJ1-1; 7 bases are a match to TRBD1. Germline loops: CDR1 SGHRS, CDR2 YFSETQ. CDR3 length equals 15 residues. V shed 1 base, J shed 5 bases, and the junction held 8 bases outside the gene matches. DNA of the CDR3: TGCGCCAGCAGCTTGTTTACAGGGGATTCTACTGAAGCTTTCTTT. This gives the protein CASSLFTGDSTEAFF. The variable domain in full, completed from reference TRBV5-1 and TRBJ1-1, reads KAGVTQTPRYLIKTRGQQVTLSCSPISGHRSVSWYQQTPGQGLQFLFEYFSETQRNKGNFPGRFSGRQFSNSRSEMNVSTLELGDSALYLCASSLFTGDSTEAFFGQGTRLTVV.

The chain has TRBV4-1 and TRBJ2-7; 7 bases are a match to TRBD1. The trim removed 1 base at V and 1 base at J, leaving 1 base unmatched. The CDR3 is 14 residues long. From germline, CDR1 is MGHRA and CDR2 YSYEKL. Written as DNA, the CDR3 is TGCGCCAGCAGCCAAGGACAGGGTTCCTACGAGCAGTACTTC. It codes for CASSQGQGSYEQYF.

As DNA, the CDR3 is TGTGCCATCAGGATCCCTGGGGGCAATGGCTACACCTTC. Its protein product is CAIRIPGGNGYTF. The chain combines TRBV10-3 with TRBJ1-2, with TRBD1 as a possible D gene (6 bases). The CDR3 extends over 13 amino acids. Trimming removed 6 bases at V and 6 bases at J, with 14 bases between. Looked up from germline, CDR1 is ENHRY and CDR2 is SYGVKD.

Here the CDR3 DNA reads TGTGCCAGCAGCCTGGAGGGACTAGCGGGAGGTAATGAGCAGTACTTC. This encodes CASSLEGLAGGNEQYF. V and J are TRBV7-9 and TRBJ2-7, with 15 nucleotides matching TRBD2. With V trimmed by 5 bases and J by 7 bases, 9 bases remained unmatched. The germline V gene has CDR1 SEHNR and CDR2 FQNEAQ (reference sequence). The CDR3 is 16 residues long.

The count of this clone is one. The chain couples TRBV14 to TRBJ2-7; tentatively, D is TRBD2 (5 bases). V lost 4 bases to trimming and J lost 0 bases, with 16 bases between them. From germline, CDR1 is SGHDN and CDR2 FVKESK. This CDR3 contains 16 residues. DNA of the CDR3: TGTGCCAGCAGCCTGGCCGGCTATGGGAGCTCCTACGAGCAGTACTTC. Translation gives CASSLAGYGSSYEQYF.

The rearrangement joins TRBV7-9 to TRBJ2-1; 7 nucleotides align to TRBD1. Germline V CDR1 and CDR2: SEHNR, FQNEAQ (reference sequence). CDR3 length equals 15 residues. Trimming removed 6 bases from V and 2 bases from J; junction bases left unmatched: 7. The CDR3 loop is CASSSSGTAYNEQFF. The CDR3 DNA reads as TGTGCCAGCAGTTCCTCAGGGACAGCCTACAATGAGCAGTTCTTC.

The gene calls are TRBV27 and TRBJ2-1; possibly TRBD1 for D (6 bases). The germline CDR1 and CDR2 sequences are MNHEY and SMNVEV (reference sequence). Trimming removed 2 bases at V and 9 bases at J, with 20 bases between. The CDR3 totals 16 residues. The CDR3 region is CASSLKVPSQGTEQFF. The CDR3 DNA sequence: TGTGCCAGCAGTTTAAAGGTCCCGAGTCAGGGGACTGAGCAGTTCTTC.

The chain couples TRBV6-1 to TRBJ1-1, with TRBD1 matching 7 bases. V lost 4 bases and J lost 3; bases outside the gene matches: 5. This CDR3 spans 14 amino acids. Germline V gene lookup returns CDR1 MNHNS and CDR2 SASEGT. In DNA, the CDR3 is TGTGCCAGCAGTGTAAGACAGGGAGACACTGAAGCTTTCTTT. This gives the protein CASSVRQGDTEAFF.